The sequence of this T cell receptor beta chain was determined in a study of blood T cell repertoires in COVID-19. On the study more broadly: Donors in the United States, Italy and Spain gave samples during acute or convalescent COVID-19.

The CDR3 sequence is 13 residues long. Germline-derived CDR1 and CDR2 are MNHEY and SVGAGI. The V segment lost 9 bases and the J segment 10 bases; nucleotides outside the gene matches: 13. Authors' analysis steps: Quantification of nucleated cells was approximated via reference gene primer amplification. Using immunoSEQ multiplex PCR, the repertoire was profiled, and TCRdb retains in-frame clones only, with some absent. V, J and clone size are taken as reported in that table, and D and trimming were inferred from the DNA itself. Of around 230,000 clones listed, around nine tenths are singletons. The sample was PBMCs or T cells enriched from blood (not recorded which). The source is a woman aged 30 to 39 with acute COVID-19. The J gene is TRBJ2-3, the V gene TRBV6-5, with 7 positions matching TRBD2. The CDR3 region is CASKRPGRGAQYF. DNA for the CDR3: TGTGCCAGTAAACGACCCGGCCGGGGGGCGCAGTATTTT.